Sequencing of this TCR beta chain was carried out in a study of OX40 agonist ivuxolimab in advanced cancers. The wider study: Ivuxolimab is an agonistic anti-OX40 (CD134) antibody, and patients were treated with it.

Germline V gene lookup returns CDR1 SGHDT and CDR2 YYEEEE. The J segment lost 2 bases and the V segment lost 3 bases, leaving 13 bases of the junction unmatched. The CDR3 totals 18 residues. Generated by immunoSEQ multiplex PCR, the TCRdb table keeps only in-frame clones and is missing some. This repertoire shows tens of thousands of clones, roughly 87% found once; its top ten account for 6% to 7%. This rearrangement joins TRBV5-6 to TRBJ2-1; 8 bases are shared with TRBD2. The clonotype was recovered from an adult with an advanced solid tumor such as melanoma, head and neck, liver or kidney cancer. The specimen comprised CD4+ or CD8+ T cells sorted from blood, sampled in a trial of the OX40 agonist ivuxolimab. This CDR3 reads CASSSPDSTSGTYNEQFF. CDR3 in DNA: TGTGCCAGCAGCTCGCCCGATAGTACTAGCGGTACCTACAATGAGCAGTTCTTC.